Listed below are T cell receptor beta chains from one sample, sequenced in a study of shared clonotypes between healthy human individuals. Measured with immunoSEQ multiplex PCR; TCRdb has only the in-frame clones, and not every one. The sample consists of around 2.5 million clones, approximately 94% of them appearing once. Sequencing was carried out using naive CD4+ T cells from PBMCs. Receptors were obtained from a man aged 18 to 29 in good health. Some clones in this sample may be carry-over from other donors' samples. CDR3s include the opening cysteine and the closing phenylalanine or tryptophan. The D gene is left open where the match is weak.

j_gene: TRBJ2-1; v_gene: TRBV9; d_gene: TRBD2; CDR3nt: TGTGCCAGCAGCGCCGGACTAGCGGACTACAATGAGCAGTTCTTC; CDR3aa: CASSAGLADYNEQFF
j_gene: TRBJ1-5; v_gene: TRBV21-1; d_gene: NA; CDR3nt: TGTGCCAGCAGCAAAGTTATGGGTCGTAGCAATCAGCCCCAGCATTTT; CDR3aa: CASSKVMGRSNQPQHF
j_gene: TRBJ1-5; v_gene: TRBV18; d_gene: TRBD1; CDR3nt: TGTGCCAGCTCACCCTATCGACAGGGGGCGGCGGGCAATCAGCCCCAGCATTTT; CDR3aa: CASSPYRQGAAGNQPQHF
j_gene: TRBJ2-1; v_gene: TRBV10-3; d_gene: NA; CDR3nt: TGTGCCATCATGGCGGGAAGCTCCTACAATGAGCAGTTCTTC; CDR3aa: CAIMAGSSYNEQFF
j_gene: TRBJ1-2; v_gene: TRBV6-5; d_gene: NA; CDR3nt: TGTGCCAGCAGTTCGACTTTGGGGGGTAGCTATGGCTACACCTTC; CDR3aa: CASSSTLGGSYGYTF
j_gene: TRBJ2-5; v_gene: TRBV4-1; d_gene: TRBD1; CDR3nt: TGCGCCAGCAGCCAAGTTATCTCCGTGCTGGGGACAGGGCCTCAAGAGACCCAGTACTTC; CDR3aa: CASSQVISVLGTGPQETQYF
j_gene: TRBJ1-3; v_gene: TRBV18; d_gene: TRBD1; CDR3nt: TGTGCCAGCTCACCACCGAGGGGGCACGAGGGAAACACCATATATTTT; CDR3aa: CASSPPRGHEGNTIYF
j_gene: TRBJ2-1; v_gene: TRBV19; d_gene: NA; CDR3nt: TGTGCCAGTAGTATAGGGAGCCAGAATGAGCAGTTCTTC; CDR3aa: CASSIGSQNEQFF
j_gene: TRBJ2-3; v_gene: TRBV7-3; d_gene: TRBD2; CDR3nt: TGTGCCAGCAGCGACCCGGGACTAGCGTCAGCAGATACGCAGTATTTT; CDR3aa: CASSDPGLASADTQYF
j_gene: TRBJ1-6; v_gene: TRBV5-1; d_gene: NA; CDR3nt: TGCGCCAGCAGACGAGGCGGAGAGGGGGATAATTCACCCCTCCACTTT; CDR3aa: CASRRGGEGDNSPLHF
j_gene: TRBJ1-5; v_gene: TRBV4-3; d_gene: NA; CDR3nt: TGCGCCAGCAGCCATGTTGGCAGTAATCAGCCCCAGCATTTT; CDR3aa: CASSHVGSNQPQHF
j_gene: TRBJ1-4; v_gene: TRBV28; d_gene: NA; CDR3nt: TGTGCCAGCAGTAGACAGCGCTCTAATGAAAAACTGTTTTTT; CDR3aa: CASSRQRSNEKLFF